The entry below gives a single TCR beta chain sequence along with its context. The antigen this receptor binds is unknown. Base qualities are not at hand, and no much larger clone is one base apart. This entry comes from a study of a mutant IDH1 vaccine in newly diagnosed glioma listed by TCRdb under 2021. For context, the study as a whole: Of the 25 to 40 treated patients, about 62% were male and approximately 38% were female, and the mean age was around 40 years. Prior to enrollment, standard therapy consisting of radiotherapy alone, temozolomide alone, or radiochemotherapy with temozolomide had been administered to patients, with the combination being received by most patients. Peripheral blood samples were drawn at six visits, namely V03 (baseline), V05, V07, V10, V12 and V13. For exploratory analyses, longitudinal TCRB deep sequencing was carried out in about two dozen treated patients wherever samples were available.

Read against the paper, the sample's time point label means: baseline, week 1 (first vaccination visit). The sample's treatment or condition label, decoded: pre-vaccination baseline after standard-of-care therapy. The donors had newly diagnosed IDH1-mutant astrocytomas of WHO grade 3 or 4 that showed loss of nuclear ATRX. The samples were drawn from NOA16, a multicentre, single-arm, open-label phase I trial in Germany that tested a mutant IDH1 peptide vaccine in humans for the first time. Visit V03 blood draws served as the baseline sample for immunogenicity testing. Genomic DNA for TCRB sequencing was extracted from EDTA blood using the DNeasy Blood and Tissue Kit. Paper-wide results and their limitations: Vaccine-induced immune responses across multiple MHC alleles were detected in around 92% of patients. It was noted by the authors that analyses of patient blood samples could not be reproduced owing to sample limitations. Availability determined which PBMC samples were chosen for TCRB deep sequencing. No apparent relationship was observed between pseudoprogression and alterations in the top peripheral T cell clonotypes detected by TCRB sequencing.

Preparation of the library involved the immunoSEQ multiplex PCR assay. Rearranged TCR beta chain sequences were amplified with the hsTCRB Kit following the manufacturer's protocol. TCRB libraries were sequenced on an Illumina MiSeq. In the authors' own workflow: The proprietary platform of the kit vendor was used for demultiplexing, trimming and gene mapping. The source is immuneACCESS, and TCRdb retained only in-frame sequences with V and J called. Part of the clones is not carried over; for the studies checked, unresolved V genes explain less than half of this, and the remainder is unexplained. V, J and clone size reflect that table, while D and trimming were determined from the DNA. The sample table shows approximately 52,000 clones, and around 80% are seen once. Of the sample, approximately 1.8% is held by the ten largest clones. CDR1 is given as MNHEY and CDR2 as SMNVEV, both from the germline V gene (reference sequence). The CDR3, from cysteine to phenylalanine, totals 13 residues. Only the CDR3 part of the read is kept: 39 bases, read in frame from the first base.

Sample: PBMCs, taken from a glioma patient treated with radiotherapy, temozolomide or both. The chain uses TRBV27 and TRBJ1-4, with a tentative D gene TRBD1 over 6 matching bases. This receptor was obtained from a woman aged 40 to 50 with glioma. The CDR3 amino acid sequence is: CVSAGAGVGKLFF. The DNA sequence is TGTGTATCCGCGGGGGCAGGGGTAGGAAAACTGTTTTTT.